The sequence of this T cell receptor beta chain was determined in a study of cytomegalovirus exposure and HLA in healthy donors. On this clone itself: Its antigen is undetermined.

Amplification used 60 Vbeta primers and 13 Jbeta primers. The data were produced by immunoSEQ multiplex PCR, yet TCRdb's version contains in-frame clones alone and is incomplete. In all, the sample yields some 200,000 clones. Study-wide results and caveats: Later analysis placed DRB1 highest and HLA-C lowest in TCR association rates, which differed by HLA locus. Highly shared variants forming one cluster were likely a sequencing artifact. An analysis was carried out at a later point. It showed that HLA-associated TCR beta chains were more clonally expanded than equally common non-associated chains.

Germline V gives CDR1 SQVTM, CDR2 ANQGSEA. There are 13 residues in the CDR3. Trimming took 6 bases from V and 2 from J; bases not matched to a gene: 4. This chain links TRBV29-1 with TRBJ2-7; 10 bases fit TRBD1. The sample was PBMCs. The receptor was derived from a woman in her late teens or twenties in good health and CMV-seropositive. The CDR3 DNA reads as TGCAGCGTCCGGGACAGGGGCACCTACGAGCAGTACTTC. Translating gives CSVRDRGTYEQYF.